The 16 T cell receptor beta chains below were found in one sample sequenced in a study of blood T cell repertoires in COVID-19. TCRdb's copy holds only in-frame clones and misses some; the assay was immunoSEQ multiplex PCR. The table includes 90,000 to 130,000 clones, about nine tenths detected once. The material sequenced was peripheral blood. These receptors all come from a human donor in a cohort sampled during active COVID-19.

The chain uses TRBV4-1 and TRBJ2-5; TRBD1 is a possible D gene (6 bases). Germline values: CDR1 MGHRA, CDR2 YSYEKL. The CDR3 extends over 17 amino acids. V lost 3 bases, J lost 1 base, and 18 bases lay in between. CDR3: CASSHLGTSRAQETQYF. In DNA, the CDR3 is TGCGCCAGCAGCCACCTGGGGACATCACGGGCCCAAGAGACCCAGTACTTC.

The rearrangement joins TRBV28 to TRBJ1-4; tentative D call: TRBD1 (5 bases). V lost 6 bases, J lost 11 bases, and 16 bases lay in between. The CDR3 totals 13 residues. Looked up from germline, CDR1 is MDHEN and CDR2 is SYDVKM. The CDR3 sequence is CASSLAGRAKLFF. The CDR3 bases are TGTGCCAGCAGCTTGGCAGGGAGGGCGAAACTGTTTTTT.

The chain is built from TRBV7-6 and TRBJ2-1; 11 positions match TRBD2. CDR1 and CDR2 from the germline V gene are SGHVS and FNYEAQ. After removal of 1 base from V and 4 bases from J, the junction contained 9 bases not matched to a gene. The CDR3 covers 18 residues. In nucleotides, the CDR3 is TGTGCCAGCAGCTTAGAGACGAGCGGGACTAGCGGATACAATGAGCAGTTCTTC. Its protein product is CASSLETSGTSGYNEQFF.

Details on this clone: One junction end does not reproduce the germline sequence, and a read error may be involved. The chain carries TRBV4-1 and TRBJ1-5, with 7 bases matching TRBD1. CDR3 size: 13 residues. Germline V lookup: CDR1 MGHRA, CDR2 YSYEKL. CDR3 sequence: CASSQEEWTGLVF. CDR3 nucleotides: TGCGCCAGCAGCCAAGAGGAATGGACAGGTTTAGTTTTT.

The V and J genes are TRBV6-5 and TRBJ1-1; TRBD1 agrees at 7 bases. The CDR3 covers 14 residues. The V segment lost 6 bases and the J segment 4 bases; nucleotides outside the gene matches: 8. The germline V gene has CDR1 MNHEY and CDR2 SVGAGI. The chain's CDR3 is CASRRSQGPTEAFF. For the CDR3, the DNA is TGTGCCAGCAGGCGGTCACAGGGGCCCACTGAAGCTTTCTTT.

The V gene is TRBV6-5, the J gene TRBJ1-1; 9 bases are shared with TRBD1. This CDR3 has 13 amino acids. Trimming took 5 bases from V and 10 from J; bases not matched to a gene: 8. Germline V gene sequence: CDR1 MNHEY, CDR2 SVGAGI. CDR3 nucleotide sequence: TGTGCCAGCAGTCCCGGGACAGGGATAGTAGCTTTCTTT. Translation: CASSPGTGIVAFF.

DNA for the CDR3: TGTGCCAGTAGTACCGCAGGGCCCCAGCATTTT. Amino acids: CASSTAGPQHF. The rearrangement joins TRBV19 to TRBJ1-5; no clear D. CDR1 and CDR2 (germline): LNHDA, SQIVND (reference sequence). The CDR3 is made up of 11 amino acids. V lost 4 bases, J lost 9 bases, and 7 bases lay in between.

The chain recombines TRBV5-6 with TRBJ1-5, with 7 bases lining up with TRBD1. CDR3 length: 17 residues. The germline CDR1 and CDR2 sequences are SGHDT and YYEEEE. Trimming removed 1 base from V and 0 bases from J; junction bases left unmatched: 7. The CDR3 spells CASSLNRQGHSNQPQHF. In nucleotides, the CDR3 is TGTGCCAGCAGCTTGAATAGACAGGGCCATAGCAATCAGCCCCAGCATTTT.

This sequence joins TRBV11-2 and TRBJ1-2, with a possible D match to TRBD1 (5 bases). V was cut by 0 bases and J by 6 bases, with 11 bases left in between. The CDR3 totals 14 residues. The germline gives CDR1 SGHAT, CDR2 FQNNGV. The CDR3 sequence: CASSLDLPGDGYTF. In nucleotides, the CDR3 is TGTGCCAGCAGCTTAGATCTTCCGGGGGATGGCTACACCTTC.

In DNA form, the CDR3 reads TGCGCCAGCAGCTTGGAAGCTATAGCGGGAGGGCCCACAGATACGCAGTATTTT. This codes for CASSLEAIAGGPTDTQYF. V is TRBV5-1 and J is TRBJ2-3, with 11 bases matching TRBD2. The CDR3 length is 18 residues. Germline values: CDR1 SGHRS, CDR2 YFSETQ. V shed 0 bases and J 2 bases; nucleotides not matched to a gene: 8.

V and J are TRBV24-1 and TRBJ2-1, with a tentative D call TRBD2 (6 bases). The germline V gene encodes CDR1 KGHDR and CDR2 SFDVKD. The V end was cut by 3 bases, the J end by 10 bases, with 12 bases between. The CDR3 length is 13 residues. For the CDR3, the DNA is TGTGCCACCAGTGATCGGGACTCAGAGGAGCAGTTCTTC. Encoded protein: CATSDRDSEEQFF.

V and J are TRBV7-8 and TRBJ1-2, with D possibly being TRBD1 (6 bases). Germline V gives CDR1 SGHVS, CDR2 FQNEAQ. The V end lost 5 bases, the J end lost 7 bases, and 11 bases lay between the germline ends. This CDR3 spans 12 amino acids. The CDR3 is CASSTTGFGYTF. The CDR3 DNA is TGTGCCAGCAGCACAACAGGGTTTGGCTACACCTTC.

The chain combines TRBV5-1 with TRBJ1-1; 8 bases map to TRBD1. The CDR3 consists of 16 residues. Germline V CDR1 and CDR2: SGHRS, YFSETQ. J lost 1 base, V lost 3 bases, and 8 bases had no gene match. The CDR3 nucleotides are TGCGCCAGCAGCTGGGAACGGACAGGGAAGAACACTGAAGCTTTCTTT. It is translated as CASSWERTGKNTEAFF.

The rearrangement links TRBV11-2 to TRBJ1-1; D perhaps matches TRBD1 (5 bases). Trimming pared 4 bases from V and 1 base from J, leaving 7 bases between. Germline CDR1 is SGHAT and CDR2 is FQNNGV. CDR3 length: 13 residues. This CDR3 reads CASSSRGNTEAFF. The CDR3 DNA follows: TGTGCCAGCAGCTCTAGGGGGAACACTGAAGCTTTCTTT. The full variable domain, rest sourced from reference TRBV11-2 and TRBJ1-1, is EAGVAQSPRYKIIEKRQSVAFWCNPISGHATLYWYQQILGQGPKLLIQFQNNGVVDDSQLPKDRFSAERLKGVDSTLKIQPAKLEDSAVYLCASSSRGNTEAFFGQGTRLTVV.

CDR3 DNA: TGTGCCAGCAGTTTCTTGTGGGCAGGGGAAGTCAACGAGCAGTACTTC. Protein product: CASSFLWAGEVNEQYF. The V gene is TRBV6-6, the J gene TRBJ2-7, with D possibly being TRBD1 (6 bases). The V end lost 4 bases, the J end lost 5 bases, and 21 bases lay between the germline ends. This CDR3 is built from 16 residues. The germline CDR1 and CDR2 sequences are MNHNY and SVGAGI (reference sequence).

The chain carries TRBV7-9 and TRBJ2-1, with 7 bases matching TRBD1. V shed 4 bases, J shed 3 bases, and the junction held 9 bases outside the gene matches. The germline CDR1 and CDR2 sequences are SEHNR and FQNEAQ (reference sequence). The CDR3 is made up of 16 amino acids. CDR3 DNA sequence: TGTGCCAGCAGCTCGACAGGGCAGGTCCTCTACAATGAGCAGTTCTTC. Translated, it gives CASSSTGQVLYNEQFF.